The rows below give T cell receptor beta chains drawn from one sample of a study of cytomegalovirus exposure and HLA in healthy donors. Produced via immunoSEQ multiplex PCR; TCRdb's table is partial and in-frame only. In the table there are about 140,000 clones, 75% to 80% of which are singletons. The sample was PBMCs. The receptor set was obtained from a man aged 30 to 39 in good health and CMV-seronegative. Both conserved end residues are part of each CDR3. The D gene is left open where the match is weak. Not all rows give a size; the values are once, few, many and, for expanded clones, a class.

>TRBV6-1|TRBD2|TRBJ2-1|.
CASGLAGVLYNEQFF
TGTGCCAGCGGGTTAGCGGGTGTTCTCTACAATGAGCAGTTCTTC
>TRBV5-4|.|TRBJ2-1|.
CASSLVVATYNEQFF
TGTGCCAGCAGCTTGGTGGTAGCGACTTACAATGAGCAGTTCTTC
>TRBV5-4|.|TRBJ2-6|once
CASSLGGVGANVLTF
TGTGCCAGCAGCTTGGGCGGGGTTGGGGCCAACGTCCTGACTTTC
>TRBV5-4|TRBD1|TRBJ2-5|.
CASSLAGGGYQETQYF
TGTGCCAGCAGCCTAGCAGGGGGCGGTTACCAAGAGACCCAGTACTTC
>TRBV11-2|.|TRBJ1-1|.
CASSLRQALNTEAFF
TGTGCCAGCAGCCTACGCCAGGCCTTGAACACTGAAGCTTTCTTT
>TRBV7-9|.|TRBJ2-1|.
CASTPRSSGDTPLFF
TGTGCCAGCACCCCCCGTAGTTCCGGGGATACTCCATTGTTCTTC
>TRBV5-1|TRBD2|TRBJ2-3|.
CASSPGTSGTTIHTDTQYF
TGCGCCAGCAGCCCTGGGACTAGCGGGACCACCATCCACACAGATACGCAGTATTTT
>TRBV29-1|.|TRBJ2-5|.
CSVTGLAQETQYF
TGCAGCGTCACAGGGTTGGCCCAAGAGACCCAGTACTTC
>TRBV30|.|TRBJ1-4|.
CAWSTGLGDEKLFF
TGTGCCTGGAGTACAGGGTTGGGGGATGAAAAACTGTTTTTT
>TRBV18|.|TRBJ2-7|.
CASSPPSLPDEQYF
TGTGCCAGCTCACCACCAAGCCTGCCCGACGAGCAGTACTTC
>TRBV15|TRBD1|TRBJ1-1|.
CATSRVGTGEAFF
TGTGCCACCAGCAGAGTGGGGACAGGGGAAGCTTTCTTT
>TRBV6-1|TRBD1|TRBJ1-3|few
CASSTGGPSGNTIYF
TGTGCCAGCAGCACAGGGGGCCCCTCTGGAAACACCATATATTTT
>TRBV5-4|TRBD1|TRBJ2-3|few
CASSLADRVTPDTQYF
TGTGCCAGCAGCTTGGCGGACAGGGTCACCCCAGATACGCAGTATTTT
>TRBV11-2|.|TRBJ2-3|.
CASSLVVGRTDTQYF
TGTGCCAGCAGCTTAGTGGTGGGGAGGACAGATACGCAGTATTTT
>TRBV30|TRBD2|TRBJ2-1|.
CAWSPGLGSSNEQFF
TGTGCCTGGTCTCCGGGACTAGGTTCGTCCAATGAGCAGTTCTTC
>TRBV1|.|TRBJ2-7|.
CTSSQPGYF
TGCACCAGCAGCCAACCGGGGTACTTC
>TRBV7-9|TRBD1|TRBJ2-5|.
CASSLARGGQGRETQYF
TGTGCCAGCAGCTTAGCGCGGGGTGGACAGGGGAGAGAGACCCAGTACTTC
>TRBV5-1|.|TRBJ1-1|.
CASSLTGPMNTEAFF
TGCGCCAGCAGCTTGACAGGGCCAATGAACACTGAAGCTTTCTTT
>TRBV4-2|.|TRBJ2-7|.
CASSQEGAGRLYEQYF
TGTGCCAGCAGCCAAGAGGGCGCAGGGCGGCTATACGAGCAGTACTTC
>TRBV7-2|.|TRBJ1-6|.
CASSKRTVSHSPLHF
TGTGCCAGCAGCAAACGGACAGTGAGTCATTCACCCCTCCACTTT
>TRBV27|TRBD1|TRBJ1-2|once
CASSHQPQGARGHTF
TGTGCCAGCAGTCACCAGCCTCAGGGGGCTCGTGGCCACACCTTC
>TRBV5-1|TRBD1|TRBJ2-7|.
CASSLGQGATYEQYF
TGCGCCAGCAGCTTGGGACAGGGGGCCACCTACGAGCAGTACTTC
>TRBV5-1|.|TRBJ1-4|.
CASSPQAATNEKLFF
TGCGCCAGCAGCCCTCAGGCCGCAACTAATGAAAAACTGTTTTTT
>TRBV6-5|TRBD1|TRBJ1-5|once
CASGWTGAGQPQHF
TGTGCCAGCGGATGGACAGGGGCCGGTCAGCCCCAGCATTTT